This TCR beta chain stems from a study of cytomegalovirus exposure and HLA in healthy donors. Overall study context: Of the donors genotyped, a few hundred in all, 75% to 85% fell in the Caucasian-associated ancestry cluster.

As regards this clone: Its matching antigen is unknown.

In germline, CDR1 is KGHSH, CDR2 LQKENI. The V gene lost 3 bases and the J gene lost 7 bases, with 7 bases spanning the gap. The CDR3 consists of 11 residues. The PCR made use of 60 Vbeta and 13 Jbeta primers. Using immunoSEQ multiplex PCR, the repertoire was profiled, and TCRdb retains in-frame clones only, with some absent. The sample carries about 190,000 clones, roughly four fifths recorded once. Study-wide results and limits: HLA-A and HLA-B allele assignments for most subjects were reportedly predicted accurately using TCR beta sequences. About 87% or about 30% of the time was how often most TCR beta V segments were productive, according to an earlier analysis.

The rearrangement uses TRBV18 and TRBJ2-7; D gene unclear. Sequences were obtained from PBMCs. The receptor's source is a woman aged 18-29 years in good health and CMV-seronegative. The CDR3 loop reads CASSPQNEQYF. The CDR3 bases are TGTGCCAGCTCACCCCAGAATGAGCAGTACTTC. Full variable domain (outside the CDR3, taken from reference TRBV18 and TRBJ2-7): NAGVMQNPRHLVRRRGQEARLRCSPMKGHSHVYWYRQLPEEGLKFMVYLQKENIIDESGMPKERFSAEFPKEGPSILRIQQVVRGDSAAYFCASSPQNEQYFGPGTRLTVT.